This T cell receptor beta chain was retrieved from a study of blood T cell repertoires in COVID-19. Study information: Samples came from the United States, Italy and Spain, spanning acute and convalescent COVID-19.

The table came from immunoSEQ multiplex PCR; TCRdb's copy has only in-frame clones and leaves some out. The table lists tens of thousands of clones, 90% to 95% of them singletons. The receptor was derived from a man in his fifties with acute or convalescent COVID-19. The specimen sequenced was peripheral blood.

As DNA, the CDR3 is TGTGCCAGCAGTGAGGGGGCGGGGAGGGTCACAGATACGCAGTATTTT. Amino acids: CASSEGAGRVTDTQYF. The V call is TRBV2, the J call TRBJ2-3; tentatively, D is TRBD2 (7 bases). Germline CDR1 is SNHLY and CDR2 is FYNNEI. The V end was cut by 3 bases, the J end by 2 bases, with 15 bases between. This CDR3 spans 16 amino acids.